This T cell receptor beta chain originates from a study of metastatic and nonmetastatic thyroid tumors. Study context: Both malignant and benign thyroid patients supplied peripheral blood and tumor or nodule tissue samples, across which the repertoires of these patients were then compared.

The entire patient cohort was treatment-naive prior to thyroid surgery. Under the authors' procedure: Between-group CDR3 differences, defined by clinicopathological status, yielded a distant-metastasis classifier for papillary thyroid cancer. With MiXCR, TCRdb called clones anew from the PCR reads. TCRdb's processing, not the study's, gives the V and J calls here. The sample carries 34,000 or so clones, around 20% recorded once. The length of the CDR3 is 16 residues. V shed 4 bases, J shed 3 bases, and the junction held 9 bases outside the gene matches. Broader study findings: Reports indicated that malignant thyroid tumors showed significantly higher TCR beta diversity than benign nodules did, in blood and tumor.

This clone was recorded at least ten times. Its target is unknown. This TCR was sampled from a female donor with papillary thyroid cancer or a benign thyroid nodule (not recorded which). Some clones in this sample may be carry-over from other donors' samples. The rearrangement uses TRBV12-3 or TRBV12-4 and TRBJ1-2; 9 nucleotides match TRBD1. Sequenced material: blood. Written as DNA, the CDR3 is TGTGCCAGCAGTTGGGGACAGGGCTTTGGACACTATGGCTACACCTTC. Encoded protein: CASSWGQGFGHYGYTF.